The clone carrying this TCR beta chain was seen many times. Its antigen is unknown. These data belong to a study of early T cells in non-severe SARS-CoV-2 infection. Turning to the study itself: Sequencing of unsorted whole blood was done on bulk RNA, leaving chains unpaired. General study points: A preference for anti-spike CD8 responses marked VDJdb matching, which missed private and CD4 specificities.

The germline gives CDR1 SQVTM, CDR2 ANQGSEA. The junction had 6 bases not matched to a gene; V was cut back by 4 bases and J by 8 bases. CDR3 length: 14 amino acids. Unique molecular identifier tags were affixed to discrete cDNA molecules. Using its own MiXCR run on the 5' RACE reads, TCRdb lists one record per CDR3 protein. Here the sample spans under 75,000 distinct CDR3 sequences, more than 9.5% being singletons. The sequenced material came from whole blood. This clonotype was sampled from an adult who was a healthcare worker with PCR-confirmed SARS-CoV-2 infection or an uninfected control (not recorded which). The chain has TRBV29-1 and TRBJ2-1, with 12 bases aligning to TRBD2. CDR3 in amino acids: CSVAGLAGLDEQFF. Here the CDR3 DNA reads TGCAGCGTTGCTGGACTAGCGGGGTTGGATGAGCAGTTCTTC.